This T cell receptor (beta chain) appears in the sequencing data of a study of blood T cell repertoires in COVID-19. Study-wide background: The United States, Italy and Spain provided the acute and convalescent COVID-19 samples.

The CDR3 length is 18 residues. Trimming removed 5 bases from V and 4 bases from J; junction bases left unmatched: 19. Germline loops: CDR1 SGHAT, CDR2 FQNNGV. This clone was seen once. Under the authors' procedure: Nucleated cell counts were estimated from reference gene primer amplification. This table comes from immunoSEQ multiplex PCR, and its TCRdb copy is limited to in-frame clones, with some not included. The V and J calls and the clone size are those of that table, but D and trimming were determined from the DNA. The sample shows around 150,000 clones, approximately 79% of them seen only once. Two negative PCRs, clearance, or symptom resolution characterized the recovered Cohort 3 donors.

The sequencing sample was made of PBMCs or T cells enriched from blood (not recorded which). V and J are TRBV11-2 and TRBJ2-7; 8 bases are shared with TRBD2. This TCR was recovered from a woman in her forties or fifties who had recovered from COVID-19. CDR3 sequence: CASSRRRASGGGKYEQYF. CDR3 nucleotides: TGTGCCAGCAGCCGGAGACGAGCCAGCGGGGGCGGTAAGTACGAGCAGTACTTC.